These 23 T cell receptor beta chains were sequenced from one sample in a study of vaccination effects on CD4 cells after COVID-19. Measured with immunoSEQ multiplex PCR; TCRdb has only the in-frame clones, and not every one. The sample records tens of thousands of clones, roughly 70% being singletons. No cognate antigen is known for these TCRs. Sequencing was preceded by expansion of antigen-specific CD4+ T cells with viral peptide pools in the ViraFEST assay. CD4+ T cells were isolated after roughly nine days of culture. Having tested negative for nucleocapsid antibodies, the vaccine recipients showed no prior SARS-CoV-2 infection. The specimen comprised CD4+ T cells from PBMCs cultured with HCoV-OC43 spike peptides, sampled before COVID-19 vaccination. The sample's subset: HCoV-OC43 spike overlapping peptide pool stimulation. These receptors came from a human donor who received a COVID-19 vaccine.

J is TRBJ1-5 and V is TRBV29-1; weak D call: TRBD1 (5 bases). CDR1 and CDR2 (germline): SQVTM, ANQGSEA. Trimming pared 7 bases from V and 0 bases from J, leaving 22 bases between. CDR3 length: 17 residues. The CDR3 protein is CSGFLMGKGNSNQPQHF. CDR3 coding DNA: TGCAGCGGCTTCCTCATGGGTAAGGGGAATAGCAATCAGCCCCAGCATTTT.

J is TRBJ2-7 and V is TRBV5-4; a weak D match, TRBD1 (7 bases). The V end was cut by 4 bases, the J end by 5 bases, with 16 bases between. Germline CDR1 reads SGHNT; CDR2 reads YYREEE (reference sequence). The CDR3 consists of 14 residues. This chain's CDR3 is CASSPPGGPDEQYF. CDR3 in DNA: TGTGCCAGCAGCCCACCAGGGGGGCCGGACGAGCAGTACTTC.

The J gene is TRBJ2-1, the V gene TRBV7-9; 11 bases align to TRBD2. The trim removed 5 bases at V and 8 bases at J, leaving 11 bases unmatched. The CDR3 is 16 amino acids. The germline V gene has CDR1 SEHNR and CDR2 FQNEAQ (reference sequence). CDR3 DNA sequence: TGTGCCAGCAGCGCTACGGGGCTAGCGGGGGGTGATGAGCAGTTCTTC. It translates to CASSATGLAGGDEQFF.

This chain links TRBV5-1 with TRBJ2-2, with 12 nucleotides matching TRBD1. CDR3 length: 16 amino acids. CDR1 is SGHRS and CDR2 is YFSETQ in the germline V gene. The ends lost 4 bases at V and 8 bases at J; junction bases unmatched: 9. The CDR3 spells CASSQGTGGAVGELFF. The CDR3 DNA is TGCGCCAGCAGCCAGGGGACAGGGGGCGCGGTAGGGGAGCTGTTTTTT.

The J gene is TRBJ1-2, the V gene TRBV4-1, with D unclear. Germline-derived CDR1 and CDR2 are MGHRA and YSYEKL. The CDR3 runs 14 residues. The V end lost 0 bases, the J end lost 9 bases, and 14 bases lay between the germline ends. The CDR3 sequence is CASSQDRGIPSYTF. CDR3 nucleotide sequence: TGCGCCAGCAGCCAAGATCGAGGTATCCCCAGCTACACCTTC.

CDR3 bases: TGTGCCACCAGCAGAGATGACAGGGGGAATTCACCCCTCCACTTT. It encodes CATSRDDRGNSPLHF. This rearrangement joins TRBV15 to TRBJ1-6, with 9 bases matching TRBD1. The V gene's germline CDR1 is LNHNV and CDR2 YYDKDF (reference sequence). The CDR3 runs 15 residues. Unmatched junction bases numbered 1, after V lost 0 bases and J lost 7 bases.

The V and J genes are TRBV6-5 and TRBJ1-2, with D possibly matching TRBD1 (5 bases). Germline CDR1 reads MNHEY; CDR2 reads SVGAGI. This CDR3 is 13 amino acids long. Trimming shortened V by 5 bases and J by 4 bases, and 11 bases separated the two germline ends. The CDR3 spells CASSRTGFYGYTF. For the CDR3, the DNA is TGTGCCAGCAGTCGTACAGGCTTCTATGGCTACACCTTC.

This rearrangement joins TRBV2 to TRBJ2-1, with a weak D call TRBD2 (6 bases). Germline V gene data show CDR1 as SNHLY and CDR2 as FYNNEI. Trimming removed 2 bases from V and 0 bases from J, with 8 bases in between. The CDR3 loop spans 15 amino acids. CDR3 region: CASSELGSSYNEQFF. The CDR3 DNA reads TGTGCCAGCAGTGAACTCGGGAGCTCCTACAATGAGCAGTTCTTC.

The chain has TRBV4-2 and TRBJ2-7; TRBD1 might be the D (7 bases). CDR1 LGHNA and CDR2 YNFKEQ come from the germline V gene. Trimming took 4 bases from V and 2 from J, leaving 18 bases between them. The CDR3 extends over 16 amino acids. CDR3 protein: CASSPVADRLAYEQYF. The CDR3 DNA reads as TGTGCCAGCAGCCCTGTAGCGGACAGGTTGGCCTACGAGCAGTACTTC.

V gene TRBV10-3 combines with J gene TRBJ2-4, with 7 bases that match TRBD2. The CDR3 spans 12 residues. J gave up 6 bases and V 4 bases, and 0 bases lay outside the gene matches. Germline V lookup: CDR1 ENHRY, CDR2 SYGVKD. The CDR3 spells CAISGGGNIQYF. In nucleotides, the CDR3 is TGTGCCATCAGTGGCGGGGGAAACATTCAGTACTTC.

This chain connects TRBV10-2 to TRBJ1-1; tentatively, D is TRBD1 (5 bases). Germline loops: CDR1 WSHSY, CDR2 SAAADI. V shed 8 bases and J shed 1 base, with 11 bases lying between them. The CDR3 length is 13 residues. The CDR3 here is CASLRGPNTEAFF. The DNA of the CDR3 is TGCGCCAGCTTACGGGGCCCGAACACTGAAGCTTTCTTT.

This clone was seen a few times. The chain is built from TRBV6-2 or TRBV6-3 and TRBJ2-5; D is ambiguous. Trimming stripped 0 bases from V and 5 bases from J, with 16 bases between. Germline lookup yields CDR1 MNHEY and CDR2 SVGEGT. CDR3 length equals 16 residues. The CDR3 bases are TGTGCCAGCAGTTACTCTCCGGTTCTGATGGAGGAGACCCAGTACTTC. Translated: CASSYSPVLMEETQYF.

The chain is built from TRBV11-3 and TRBJ2-1, with 12 positions matching TRBD2. The CDR3 has 15 residues. Germline assignment: CDR1 SGHNT and CDR2 YENEEA. V lost 4 bases, J lost 4 bases, and 2 bases stayed unmatched. The CDR3 sequence is CASSSLAGGYNEQFF. The CDR3 region has the DNA TGTGCCAGCAGCTCCCTAGCGGGGGGGTACAATGAGCAGTTCTTC. The complete variable domain, with remaining parts taken from reference TRBV11-3 and TRBJ2-1, reads EAGVVQSPRYKIIEKKQPVAFWCNPISGHNTLYWYLQNLGQGPELLIRYENEEAVDDSQLPKDRFSAERLKGVDSTLKIQPAELGDSAVYLCASSSLAGGYNEQFFGPGTRLTVL.

The chain links TRBV18 to TRBJ2-4; TRBD2 agrees at 13 bases. The V gene's germline CDR1 is KGHSH and CDR2 LQKENI. With 3 bases clipped from V and 7 bases from J, the junction kept 6 bases outside the gene matches. The CDR3 covers 16 residues. CDR3 in DNA: TGTGCCAGCTCACCCACTAGCGGGAGGGCCTTGAACATTCAGTACTTC. This translates into CASSPTSGRALNIQYF.

The rearrangement links TRBV4-1 to TRBJ1-2; a weak D match, TRBD1 (5 bases). Germline V gene data show CDR1 as MGHRA and CDR2 as YSYEKL. This CDR3 contains 17 residues. V shed 3 bases and J shed 7 bases, with 24 bases lying between them. The CDR3 protein is CASSQNTQGSRQGGYTF. CDR3 nucleotides: TGCGCCAGCAGCCAGAATACTCAGGGATCCCGGCAGGGTGGCTACACCTTC.

The rearrangement links TRBV3-1 (or the pseudogene TRBV3-2) to TRBJ1-1, with 9 bases identical to TRBD1. The CDR3 has 14 amino acids. Germline loops: CDR1 LGHDT, CDR2 YNNKEL (reference sequence). Trimming cost V 4 bases and J 4 bases; bases outside gene matches: 4. CDR3 protein: CASSPGTGSTEAFF. CDR3 DNA sequence: TGTGCCAGCAGCCCCGGGACAGGGAGCACTGAAGCTTTCTTT.

There are a few counts of this clone. This chain uses TRBV4-3 with TRBJ1-2; 7 positions match TRBD1. Germline lookup yields CDR1 LGHNA and CDR2 YSLEER. This CDR3 is built from 16 residues. After removal of 0 bases from V and 7 bases from J, the junction contained 11 bases not matched to a gene. CDR3 nucleotides: TGCGCCAGCAGCCAAGATTTAGCGTACAGGGGAATTGGCTACACCTTC. Amino acid sequence: CASSQDLAYRGIGYTF.

The CDR3 reads CATGRRVGNYGYTF. In DNA form, the CDR3 reads TGTGCCACAGGCCGCAGGGTGGGGAACTATGGCTACACCTTC. This sequence joins TRBV15 and TRBJ1-2, with a possible D match to TRBD1 (5 bases). Germline V gene data show CDR1 as LNHNV and CDR2 as YYDKDF (reference sequence). V shed 9 bases and J shed 2 bases, with 16 bases lying between them. The length of the CDR3 is 14 residues. Together with reference TRBV15 and TRBJ1-2, the CDR3 gives the full variable domain: DAMVIQNPRYQVTQFGKPVTLSCSQTLNHNVMYWYQQKSSQAPKLLFHYYDKDFNNEADTPDNFQSRRPNTSFCFLDIRSPGLGDTAMYLCATGRRVGNYGYTFGSGTRLTVV.

The chain is built from TRBV6-5 and TRBJ1-2; a weak D match, TRBD1 (6 bases). The CDR3 spans 12 residues. CDR1 is MNHEY and CDR2 is SVGAGI in the germline V gene. V gave up 6 bases and J gave up 8 bases, with 13 bases separating them. CDR3 coding DNA: TGTGCCAGCAGCCCCACAGGGAGCGGCTACACCTTC. The encoded protein is CASSPTGSGYTF.

This chain uses TRBV5-6 with TRBJ1-2; D is unclear. The CDR3 covers 12 residues. The germline gives CDR1 SGHDT, CDR2 YYEEEE. V was pared by 0 bases and J by 2 bases, with 2 bases between. DNA for the CDR3: TGTGCCAGCAGCTTGGCCAACTATGGCTACACCTTC. Residues: CASSLANYGYTF.

The rearrangement uses TRBV5-1 and TRBJ2-7, with D unclear. CDR3 length: 15 residues. Germline lookup yields CDR1 SGHRS and CDR2 YFSETQ. Trimming removed 1 base from V and 3 bases from J, with 14 bases in between. The CDR3 sequence: CASSLTGLINYEQYF. The CDR3 region has the DNA TGCGCCAGCAGCTTGACGGGCTTGATTAACTACGAGCAGTACTTC.

V gene TRBV19 combines with J gene TRBJ2-4; TRBD1 aligns across 9 bases. From germline, CDR1 is LNHDA and CDR2 SQIVND (reference sequence). V was clipped by 7 bases and J by 3 bases; unmatched bases: 4. The CDR3 consists of 14 residues. The CDR3 loop is CASNDRGDKNIQYF. CDR3 DNA: TGTGCCAGTAACGACAGGGGGGACAAAAACATTCAGTACTTC.

V and J are TRBV7-2 and TRBJ2-7, with 13 bases that match TRBD2. Germline V gives CDR1 SGHTA, CDR2 FQGNSA. The V and J ends lost 5 bases and 2 bases, in that order; junction bases with no gene match: 0. The CDR3 loop spans 14 amino acids. CDR3 coding DNA: TGTGCCAGCAGCACTAGCGGGGGGGCCTACGAGCAGTACTTC. Protein product: CASSTSGGAYEQYF.